Here is one T cell receptor (beta chain) with its context. These data originate in a study of CD8 T cells in Susac syndrome. Random hexamers served to reverse transcribe roughly 0.45 to 1 ug RNA. One entry per CDR3 protein, called by TCRdb with MiXCR from the immunoSEQ multiplex PCR reads. Of approximately 190,000 distinct CDR3 sequences listed, nearly 95% are singletons. CDR1 is GTSNPN and CDR2 is SVGIG in the germline V gene (reference sequence). The CDR3 spans 12 residues. Trimming pared 0 bases from V and 8 bases from J, leaving 10 bases between. The rearrangement joins TRBV30 to TRBJ1-2; D ambiguous. The clonotype comes from a human donor with multiple sclerosis. The sample taken for sequencing was CD4+ T cells from PBMCs. The chain's CDR3 is CAWSVGARGYTF. CDR3 sequence (DNA): TGTGCCTGGAGTGTGGGCGCACGGGGCTACACCTTC.